These T cell receptor beta chains were read from a single sample in a study of T-cell memory formation after mild COVID-19. TCRdb fed the 5' RACE reads into MiXCR, producing one record per CDR3 protein. The profile shows over 450,000 distinct CDR3 sequences, around 20% of them singletons. Sequences were obtained from PBMCs or a T cell subset sorted from them (not recorded which). The receptors come from an adult woman who had mild COVID-19 (a few samples of this study predate the infection). Cell type and time point are not known. CDR3s include the opening cysteine and the closing phenylalanine or tryptophan. Each record gives: V gene, J gene, CDR3 length, clone size, D gene, CDR3 DNA, CDR3 protein. The D gene is left open where the match is weak. Some rows mark clone size as missing; the rest say once, few, many or name a class of expanded clone.

v_call: TRBV28; j_call: TRBJ2-7; cdr3_length: 15; clone_size: few; d_call: TRBD1; cdr3_nt: TGTGCCAGCAGGGGACAGTCAGGAAAAACCTACGAGCAGTACTTC; cdr3_aa: CASRGQSGKTYEQYF
v_call: TRBV21-1; j_call: TRBJ1-6; cdr3_length: 10; clone_size: .; d_call: .; cdr3_nt: TGTGCCAGCACCCTACCCCCCCTCCACTTT; cdr3_aa: CASTLPPLHF
v_call: TRBV3-1; j_call: TRBJ1-1; cdr3_length: 11; clone_size: few; d_call: .; cdr3_nt: TGTGCCAGCAGCCGGTACACTGAAGCTTTCTTT; cdr3_aa: CASSRYTEAFF
v_call: TRBV10-3; j_call: TRBJ2-2; cdr3_length: 15; clone_size: .; d_call: .; cdr3_nt: TGTGCCATCAGCGAGGTGGCCTCCAGCACCGGGGAGCTGTTTTTT; cdr3_aa: CAISEVASSTGELFF
v_call: TRBV4-3; j_call: TRBJ2-3; cdr3_length: 15; clone_size: many; d_call: .; cdr3_nt: TGCGCCAGCAGCCAAGATCCAGCCCCGACAGATACGCAGTATTTT; cdr3_aa: CASSQDPAPTDTQYF
v_call: TRBV6-6; j_call: TRBJ2-3; cdr3_length: 16; clone_size: .; d_call: .; cdr3_nt: TGTGCCAGCAGCCTCCACAGGGACCTTAGCACAGATACGCAGTATTTT; cdr3_aa: CASSLHRDLSTDTQYF
v_call: TRBV7-2; j_call: TRBJ2-3; cdr3_length: 14; clone_size: .; d_call: .; cdr3_nt: TGTGCCAGCAGCTTAAAGACTAGCACAGATACGCAGTATTTT; cdr3_aa: CASSLKTSTDTQYF
v_call: TRBV5-6; j_call: TRBJ2-1; cdr3_length: 15; clone_size: .; d_call: .; cdr3_nt: TGTGCCAGCATCGAAGGCGGGTATTCGTCCAATGAGCAGTTCTTC; cdr3_aa: CASIEGGYSSNEQFF
v_call: TRBV19; j_call: TRBJ2-1; cdr3_length: 13; clone_size: few; d_call: TRBD1; cdr3_nt: TGTGCCACGTACAGGGGCCCTCCCGGTGAGCAGTTCTTC; cdr3_aa: CATYRGPPGEQFF
v_call: TRBV25-1; j_call: TRBJ1-1; cdr3_length: 13; clone_size: few; d_call: .; cdr3_nt: TGTGCGGCTCGGGAATTAATGAACACTGAAGCTTTCTTT; cdr3_aa: CAARELMNTEAFF
v_call: TRBV7-6; j_call: TRBJ1-1; cdr3_length: 14; clone_size: .; d_call: TRBD1; cdr3_nt: TGTGCCAGCAGCCCCTCGACAGGGGGCACTGAAGCTTTCTTT; cdr3_aa: CASSPSTGGTEAFF
v_call: TRBV5-1; j_call: TRBJ2-3; cdr3_length: 15; clone_size: .; d_call: TRBD1; cdr3_nt: TGCGCCAGCAGCCCCGGACAGGGCTCCACAGATACGCAGTATTTT; cdr3_aa: CASSPGQGSTDTQYF
v_call: TRBV2; j_call: TRBJ2-7; cdr3_length: 14; clone_size: few; d_call: TRBD2; cdr3_nt: TGTGCCAGCAGACGGGGGGGGTCTTTATACGAGCAGTACTTC; cdr3_aa: CASRRGGSLYEQYF
v_call: TRBV11-2; j_call: TRBJ2-3; cdr3_length: 16; clone_size: few; d_call: .; cdr3_nt: TGTGCCAGCAGCTTAGGGGCCTTAACCCCCACAGATACGCAGTATTTT; cdr3_aa: CASSLGALTPTDTQYF
v_call: TRBV29-1; j_call: TRBJ1-1; cdr3_length: 11; clone_size: .; d_call: .; cdr3_nt: TGCAGCGTTGACCTCGGACCTGGAGCTTTCTTT; cdr3_aa: CSVDLGPGAFF
v_call: TRBV20-1; j_call: TRBJ2-7; cdr3_length: 15; clone_size: .; d_call: TRBD1; cdr3_nt: TGCAGTGCGCGGCGTTACAGGGGAACGAACTACGAGCAGTACTTC; cdr3_aa: CSARRYRGTNYEQYF
v_call: TRBV12-3/TRBV12-4; j_call: TRBJ1-2; cdr3_length: 12; clone_size: .; d_call: .; cdr3_nt: TGTGCCAGCACCAGCAACAGGGTTGGCTACACCTTC; cdr3_aa: CASTSNRVGYTF
v_call: TRBV5-1; j_call: TRBJ1-2; cdr3_length: 14; clone_size: few; d_call: .; cdr3_nt: TGCGCCAGCAGCTTGGAACAGGGCCTCTATGGCTACACCTTC; cdr3_aa: CASSLEQGLYGYTF
v_call: TRBV2; j_call: TRBJ2-7; cdr3_length: 14; clone_size: few; d_call: TRBD1; cdr3_nt: TGTGCCAGCAGCCCGACAGGGAACTCCTACGAGCAGTACTTC; cdr3_aa: CASSPTGNSYEQYF
v_call: TRBV19; j_call: TRBJ1-4; cdr3_length: 15; clone_size: .; d_call: TRBD1; cdr3_nt: TGTGCCAGTAGTTCCGGACAGGGCTATAATGAAAAACTGTTTTTT; cdr3_aa: CASSSGQGYNEKLFF
v_call: TRBV5-1; j_call: TRBJ1-2; cdr3_length: 12; clone_size: few; d_call: .; cdr3_nt: TGCGCCAGCAGGATAGTGGACTATGGCTACACCTTC; cdr3_aa: CASRIVDYGYTF
v_call: TRBV25-1; j_call: TRBJ1-5; cdr3_length: 13; clone_size: many; d_call: .; cdr3_nt: TGTGCCAGCAGCGGGGGGGGAAATCAGCCCCAGCATTTT; cdr3_aa: CASSGGGNQPQHF
v_call: TRBV15; j_call: TRBJ1-5; cdr3_length: 17; clone_size: few; d_call: TRBD1; cdr3_nt: TGTGCCACCAGCAGAGACCCTCCAGGGGGGAGCAATCAGCCCCAGCATTTT; cdr3_aa: CATSRDPPGGSNQPQHF
v_call: TRBV20-1; j_call: TRBJ1-1; cdr3_length: 13; clone_size: few; d_call: .; cdr3_nt: TGCAGTGTGTGCCAGGGCCTGAACACTGAAGCTTTCTTT; cdr3_aa: CSVCQGLNTEAFF
v_call: TRBV7-6; j_call: TRBJ2-2; cdr3_length: 15; clone_size: .; d_call: .; cdr3_nt: TGTGCCAGCAGCTTAGAGGACAGTTACACCGGGGAGCTGTTTTTT; cdr3_aa: CASSLEDSYTGELFF
v_call: TRBV20-1; j_call: TRBJ1-1; cdr3_length: 13; clone_size: .; d_call: TRBD1; cdr3_nt: TGCAGTGCTCCGGCGGACAGGGGCACTGAAGCTTTCTTT; cdr3_aa: CSAPADRGTEAFF
v_call: TRBV5-1; j_call: TRBJ2-3; cdr3_length: 14; clone_size: few; d_call: .; cdr3_nt: TGCGCCAGCAGCTCGAGGAGGTCATGGGATACGCAGTATTTT; cdr3_aa: CASSSRRSWDTQYF
v_call: TRBV20-1; j_call: TRBJ2-5; cdr3_length: 12; clone_size: few; d_call: .; cdr3_nt: TGCAGTGCTAGGTCCGGGTTTGAGACCCAGTACTTC; cdr3_aa: CSARSGFETQYF
v_call: TRBV4-1; j_call: TRBJ2-1; cdr3_length: 13; clone_size: few; d_call: .; cdr3_nt: TGCGCCAGCAGCCTGCGGCTAGCGCCTGAGCAGTTCTTC; cdr3_aa: CASSLRLAPEQFF
v_call: TRBV29-1; j_call: TRBJ1-4; cdr3_length: 13; clone_size: once; d_call: .; cdr3_nt: TGCAGCGTTGATTTGGGACAAAGTGAAAAACTGTTTTTT; cdr3_aa: CSVDLGQSEKLFF
v_call: TRBV12-3/TRBV12-4; j_call: TRBJ2-5; cdr3_length: 14; clone_size: .; d_call: TRBD1; cdr3_nt: TGTGCCAGCAGTTTCACAGGGGGGCCGGAGACCCAGTACTTC; cdr3_aa: CASSFTGGPETQYF
v_call: TRBV5-8; j_call: TRBJ2-2; cdr3_length: 14; clone_size: few; d_call: TRBD1; cdr3_nt: TGTGCCGCGCGGAGGACAGGGGTGGCCGGGGAGCTGTTTTTT; cdr3_aa: CAARRTGVAGELFF
v_call: TRBV18; j_call: TRBJ1-2; cdr3_length: 13; clone_size: .; d_call: TRBD1; cdr3_nt: TGTGCCAGCTCACCTGGGGACAGGGTTGGCTACACCTTC; cdr3_aa: CASSPGDRVGYTF
v_call: TRBV20-1; j_call: TRBJ2-7; cdr3_length: 15; clone_size: .; d_call: TRBD2; cdr3_nt: TGCAGTGCAACGCGGACTAGCGGGAGGGCCCACGAGCAGTACTTC; cdr3_aa: CSATRTSGRAHEQYF
v_call: TRBV4-1; j_call: TRBJ2-7; cdr3_length: 14; clone_size: .; d_call: .; cdr3_nt: TGCGCCAGCAGCCACCAGACAGACTCGGGCATGGTGTACTTC; cdr3_aa: CASSHQTDSGMVYF
v_call: TRBV20-1; j_call: TRBJ2-3; cdr3_length: 16; clone_size: .; d_call: TRBD2; cdr3_nt: TGCAGTGCCTCCCCTTTGGGGACTAGGGTCACAGATACGCAGTATTTT; cdr3_aa: CSASPLGTRVTDTQYF
v_call: TRBV7-9; j_call: TRBJ2-7; cdr3_length: 14; clone_size: few; d_call: .; cdr3_nt: TGTGCCAGCAGCGAGAGTCGGAGCTCCTACGAGCAGTACTTC; cdr3_aa: CASSESRSSYEQYF
v_call: TRBV12-3/TRBV12-4; j_call: TRBJ2-7; cdr3_length: 12; clone_size: .; d_call: .; cdr3_nt: TGTGCCAGCAGTCCTACTTCTCACGAGCAGTACTTC; cdr3_aa: CASSPTSHEQYF
v_call: TRBV27; j_call: TRBJ2-7; cdr3_length: 15; clone_size: many; d_call: TRBD2; cdr3_nt: TGTGCCAGCAGCTCCGGGACTAGCGGATCCTACGAGCAGTACTTC; cdr3_aa: CASSSGTSGSYEQYF
v_call: TRBV7-8; j_call: TRBJ2-7; cdr3_length: 13; clone_size: many; d_call: .; cdr3_nt: TGTGCCAGCAGCTCACAAACGACCTACGAGCAGTACTTC; cdr3_aa: CASSSQTTYEQYF
v_call: TRBV5-1; j_call: TRBJ2-3; cdr3_length: 13; clone_size: many; d_call: .; cdr3_nt: TGCGCCAGCGGAGAGGGGTGGACAGATACGCAGTATTTT; cdr3_aa: CASGEGWTDTQYF
v_call: TRBV7-3; j_call: TRBJ2-7; cdr3_length: 15; clone_size: .; d_call: TRBD1; cdr3_nt: TGTGCCAGCAGCTTAACGGCGACAGGGAAGCGCGAGCAGTACTTC; cdr3_aa: CASSLTATGKREQYF
v_call: TRBV4-3; j_call: TRBJ2-5; cdr3_length: 15; clone_size: few; d_call: .; cdr3_nt: TGCGCCAGCAGCCACGGACAGTCGGTTGGAGAGACCCAGTACTTC; cdr3_aa: CASSHGQSVGETQYF
v_call: TRBV18; j_call: TRBJ2-1; cdr3_length: 15; clone_size: .; d_call: .; cdr3_nt: TGTGCCAGCTCACCAGTATGGGGGTACAACAATGAGCAGTTCTTC; cdr3_aa: CASSPVWGYNNEQFF
v_call: TRBV7-6; j_call: TRBJ1-4; cdr3_length: 16; clone_size: few; d_call: .; cdr3_nt: TGTGCCAGCAGCATAAATGGGGTTCTTACAGGGGAAAAACTGTTTTTT; cdr3_aa: CASSINGVLTGEKLFF
v_call: TRBV29-1; j_call: TRBJ1-1; cdr3_length: 16; clone_size: many; d_call: .; cdr3_nt: TGCAGCGTGGGGTTCGGGGGGCCCAGAGAGGGGACTGAAGCTTTCTTT; cdr3_aa: CSVGFGGPREGTEAFF
v_call: TRBV19; j_call: TRBJ1-4; cdr3_length: 14; clone_size: few; d_call: .; cdr3_nt: TGTGCCAGTAGCCCTAGGACCCAGGGTGAAAAACTGTTTTTT; cdr3_aa: CASSPRTQGEKLFF
v_call: TRBV3-1; j_call: TRBJ2-2; cdr3_length: 14; clone_size: few; d_call: .; cdr3_nt: TGTGCCAGCACTTGGGACGCCCGAACCGGGGAGCTGTTTTTT; cdr3_aa: CASTWDARTGELFF
v_call: TRBV4-3; j_call: TRBJ2-5; cdr3_length: 16; clone_size: .; d_call: .; cdr3_nt: TGCGCCAGCAGCCAAGATCGTTCGAGCGGGCAAGAGACCCAGTACTTC; cdr3_aa: CASSQDRSSGQETQYF
v_call: TRBV15; j_call: TRBJ2-6; cdr3_length: 12; clone_size: .; d_call: .; cdr3_nt: TGTGCCACCGACTCTGGGGCCAACGTCCTGACTTTC; cdr3_aa: CATDSGANVLTF
v_call: TRBV29-1; j_call: TRBJ1-4; cdr3_length: 13; clone_size: few; d_call: .; cdr3_nt: TGCAGCGTTGATAACAGGGCTGGGGAAAAACTGTTTTTT; cdr3_aa: CSVDNRAGEKLFF
v_call: TRBV6-5; j_call: TRBJ1-1; cdr3_length: 16; clone_size: many; d_call: TRBD1; cdr3_nt: TGTGCCAGCAGTTACCCGGGACAGGGATTGAACACTGAAGCTTTCTTT; cdr3_aa: CASSYPGQGLNTEAFF
v_call: TRBV5-5; j_call: TRBJ2-1; cdr3_length: 20; clone_size: .; d_call: TRBD2; cdr3_nt: TGTGCCAGCAGCTTGGCGGGACTAGCGGGAGATACGCGCTCCTACAATGAGCAGTTCTTC; cdr3_aa: CASSLAGLAGDTRSYNEQFF
v_call: TRBV9; j_call: TRBJ1-1; cdr3_length: 15; clone_size: few; d_call: TRBD1; cdr3_nt: TGTGCCAGCAGCGTAGCGGGGGACAGGAACACTGAAGCTTTCTTT; cdr3_aa: CASSVAGDRNTEAFF